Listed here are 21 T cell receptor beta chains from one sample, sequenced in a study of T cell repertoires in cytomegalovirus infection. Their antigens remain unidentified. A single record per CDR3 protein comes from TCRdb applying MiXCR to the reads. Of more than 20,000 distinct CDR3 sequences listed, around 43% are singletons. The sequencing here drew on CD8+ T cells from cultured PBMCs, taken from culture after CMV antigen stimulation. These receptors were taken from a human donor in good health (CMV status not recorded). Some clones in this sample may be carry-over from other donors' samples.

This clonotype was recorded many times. This CDR3 is CASSDGRGRFEQYF. The CDR3 nucleotides are TGCGCCAGCAGTGATGGCAGGGGGCGATTCGAGCAGTACTTC. The chain uses TRBV10-2 and TRBJ2-7, with 8 bases fitting TRBD1. This CDR3 spans 14 amino acids. From germline, CDR1 is WSHSY and CDR2 SAAADI. Germline trimming cut 3 bases from V and 6 bases from J; bases unmatched to any gene: 7.

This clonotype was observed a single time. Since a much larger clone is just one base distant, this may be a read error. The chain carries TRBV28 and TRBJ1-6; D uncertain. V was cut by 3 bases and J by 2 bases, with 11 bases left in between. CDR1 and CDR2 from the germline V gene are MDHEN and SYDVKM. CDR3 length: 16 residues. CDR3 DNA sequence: TGTGCCAGCAGTTTCCCGCAGAGTGCCTATAATTCACCCCTCCACTTT. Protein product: CASSFPQSAYNSPLHF.

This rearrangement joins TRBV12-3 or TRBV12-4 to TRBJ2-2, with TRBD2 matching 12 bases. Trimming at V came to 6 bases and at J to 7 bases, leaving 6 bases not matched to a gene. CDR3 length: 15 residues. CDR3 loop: CASRPSGGGHGELFF. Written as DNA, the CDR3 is TGTGCCAGCAGACCTAGCGGGGGGGGTCACGGGGAGCTGTTTTTT.

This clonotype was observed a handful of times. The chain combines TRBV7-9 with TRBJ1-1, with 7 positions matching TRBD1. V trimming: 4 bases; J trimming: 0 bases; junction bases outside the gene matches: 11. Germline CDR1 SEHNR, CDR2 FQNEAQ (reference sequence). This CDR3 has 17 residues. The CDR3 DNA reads TGTGCCAGCAGCTCAGACAACAGGGGAATGTTGAACACTGAAGCTTTCTTT. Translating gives CASSSDNRGMLNTEAFF.

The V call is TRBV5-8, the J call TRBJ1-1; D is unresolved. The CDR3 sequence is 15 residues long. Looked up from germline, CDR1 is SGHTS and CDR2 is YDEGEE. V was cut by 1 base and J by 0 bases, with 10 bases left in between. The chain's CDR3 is CASSLPDHMNTEAFF. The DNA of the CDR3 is TGTGCCAGCAGCTTGCCGGATCACATGAACACTGAAGCTTTCTTT.

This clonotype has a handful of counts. CDR3 nucleotides: TGCGCCAGCAGCCCACAGCTGAACACTGAAGCTTTCTTT. This gives the protein CASSPQLNTEAFF. The chain has TRBV4-1 and TRBJ1-1; D gene ambiguous. Germline assignment: CDR1 MGHRA and CDR2 YSYEKL. The V and J ends lost 4 bases and 0 bases respectively, with 6 bases between them. The CDR3 contains 13 residues.

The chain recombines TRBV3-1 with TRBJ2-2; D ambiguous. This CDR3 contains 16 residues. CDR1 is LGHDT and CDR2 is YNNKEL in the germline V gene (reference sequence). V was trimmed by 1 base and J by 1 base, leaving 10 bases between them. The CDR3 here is CASSQARSMNTGELFF. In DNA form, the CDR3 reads TGTGCCAGCAGCCAAGCGCGATCTATGAACACCGGGGAGCTGTTTTTT.

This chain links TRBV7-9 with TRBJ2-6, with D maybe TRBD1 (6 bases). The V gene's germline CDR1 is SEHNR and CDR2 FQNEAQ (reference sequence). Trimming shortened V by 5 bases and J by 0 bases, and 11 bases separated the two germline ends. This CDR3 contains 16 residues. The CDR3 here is CASSRDTSSGANVLTF. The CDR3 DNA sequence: TGTGCCAGCAGCCGGGACACCAGCTCTGGGGCCAACGTCCTGACTTTC.

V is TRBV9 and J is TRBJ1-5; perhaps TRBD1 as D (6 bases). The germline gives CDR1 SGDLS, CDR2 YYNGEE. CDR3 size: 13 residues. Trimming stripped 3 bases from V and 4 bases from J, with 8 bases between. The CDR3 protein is CASSEGGNQPQHF. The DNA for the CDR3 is TGTGCCAGCAGCGAGGGGGGTAATCAGCCCCAGCATTTT. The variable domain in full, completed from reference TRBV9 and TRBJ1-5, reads DSGVTQTPKHLITATGQRVTLRCSPRSGDLSVYWYQQSLDQGLQFLIQYYNGEERAKGNILERFSAQQFPDLHSELNLSSLELGDSALYFCASSEGGNQPQHFGDGTRLSIL.

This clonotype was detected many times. The CDR3 is CASSFQTGLAGDSYNEQFF. CDR3 nucleotide sequence: TGTGCCAGCAGCTTCCAGACGGGACTAGCGGGAGACTCCTACAATGAGCAGTTCTTC. V usage is TRBV13 and J usage is TRBJ2-1; TRBD2 matches 14 bases. The length of the CDR3 is 19 residues. Trimming removed 3 bases from V and 0 bases from J; junction bases left unmatched: 7. Germline loops: CDR1 PRHDT, CDR2 FYEKMQ (reference sequence).

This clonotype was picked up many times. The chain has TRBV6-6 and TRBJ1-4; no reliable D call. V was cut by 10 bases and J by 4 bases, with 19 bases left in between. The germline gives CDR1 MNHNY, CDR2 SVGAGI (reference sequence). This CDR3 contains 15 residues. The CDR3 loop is CATTGSVQNNEKLFF. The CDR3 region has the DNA TGTGCCACTACGGGGTCAGTCCAAAATAATGAAAAACTGTTTTTT.

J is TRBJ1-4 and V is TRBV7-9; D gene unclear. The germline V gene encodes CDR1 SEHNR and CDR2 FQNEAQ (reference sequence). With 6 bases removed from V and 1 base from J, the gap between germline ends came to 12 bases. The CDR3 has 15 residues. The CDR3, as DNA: TGTGCCAGCAGTCAAACGGGAGGAACTAATGAAAAACTGTTTTTT. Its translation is CASSQTGGTNEKLFF.

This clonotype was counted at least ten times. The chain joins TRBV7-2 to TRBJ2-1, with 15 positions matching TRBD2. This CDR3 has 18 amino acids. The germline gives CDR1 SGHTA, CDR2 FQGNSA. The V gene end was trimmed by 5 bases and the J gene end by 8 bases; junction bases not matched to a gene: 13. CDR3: CASSPGTSGRPLMDEQFF. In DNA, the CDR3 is TGTGCCAGCAGCCCAGGGACTAGCGGGAGGCCACTGATGGATGAGCAGTTCTTC.

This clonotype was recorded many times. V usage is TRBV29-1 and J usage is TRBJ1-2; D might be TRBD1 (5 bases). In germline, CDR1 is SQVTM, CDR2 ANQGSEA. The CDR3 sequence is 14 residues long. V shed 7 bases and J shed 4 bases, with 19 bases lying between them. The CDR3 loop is CSARSGGWSYGYTF. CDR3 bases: TGCAGCGCCCGGAGCGGGGGATGGAGCTATGGCTACACCTTC.

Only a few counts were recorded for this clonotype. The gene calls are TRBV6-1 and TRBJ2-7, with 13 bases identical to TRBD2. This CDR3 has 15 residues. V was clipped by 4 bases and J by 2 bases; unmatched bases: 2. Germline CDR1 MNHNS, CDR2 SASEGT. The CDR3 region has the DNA TGTGCCAGCAGTGTGGGACTAGCGGGACCCTACGAGCAGTACTTC. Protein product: CASSVGLAGPYEQYF.

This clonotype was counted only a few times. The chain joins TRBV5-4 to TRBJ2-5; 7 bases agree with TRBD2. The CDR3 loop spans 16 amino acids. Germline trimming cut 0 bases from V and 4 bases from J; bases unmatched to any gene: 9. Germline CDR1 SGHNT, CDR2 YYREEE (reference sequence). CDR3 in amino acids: CASSLEGGMGRETQYF. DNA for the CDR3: TGTGCCAGCAGCTTGGAGGGAGGGATGGGACGAGAGACCCAGTACTTC.

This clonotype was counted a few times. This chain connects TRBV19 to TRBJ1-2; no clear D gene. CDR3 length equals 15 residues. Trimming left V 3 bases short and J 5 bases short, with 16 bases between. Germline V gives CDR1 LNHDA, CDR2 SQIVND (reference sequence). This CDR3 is CASSMLLGSPYGYTF. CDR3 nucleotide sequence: TGTGCCAGTAGTATGTTGTTGGGCAGCCCTTATGGCTACACCTTC.

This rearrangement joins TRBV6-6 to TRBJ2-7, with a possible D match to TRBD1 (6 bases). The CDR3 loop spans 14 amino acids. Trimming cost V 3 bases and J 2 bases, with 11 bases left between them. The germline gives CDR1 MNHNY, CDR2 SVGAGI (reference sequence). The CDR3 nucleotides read TGTGCCAGCAGTTATTCGACAGGAACCTACGAGCAGTACTTC. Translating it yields CASSYSTGTYEQYF.

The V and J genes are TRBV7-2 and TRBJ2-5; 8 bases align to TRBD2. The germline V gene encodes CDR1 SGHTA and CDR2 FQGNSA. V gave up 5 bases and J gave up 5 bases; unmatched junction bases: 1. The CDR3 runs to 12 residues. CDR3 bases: TGTGCCAGCAGCCCTAGCGGGGAGACCCAGTACTTC. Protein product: CASSPSGETQYF. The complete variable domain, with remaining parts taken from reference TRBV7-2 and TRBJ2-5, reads GAGVSQSPSNKVTEKGKDVELRCDPISGHTALYWYRQSLGQGLEFLIYFQGNSAPDKSGLPSDRFSAERTGGSVSTLTIQRTQQEDSAVYLCASSPSGETQYFGPGTRLLVL.

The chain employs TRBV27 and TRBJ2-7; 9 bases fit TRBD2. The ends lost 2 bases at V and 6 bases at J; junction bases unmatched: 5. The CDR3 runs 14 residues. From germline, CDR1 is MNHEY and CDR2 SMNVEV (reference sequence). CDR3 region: CASSLAGGTGEQYF. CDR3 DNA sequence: TGTGCCAGCAGTTTAGCGGGAGGGACGGGCGAGCAGTACTTC.

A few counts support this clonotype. CDR3 sequence: CASSYSEYNSPLHF. The CDR3 DNA reads as TGTGCCAGCAGCTACAGTGAATATAATTCACCCCTCCACTTT. The rearrangement links TRBV7-9 to TRBJ1-6; D not resolved. V was clipped by 4 bases and J by 4 bases, with 8 bases between them. Looked up from germline, CDR1 is SEHNR and CDR2 is FQNEAQ (reference sequence). The CDR3 covers 14 residues. Based on the CDR3 plus reference TRBV7-9 and TRBJ1-6, the full variable domain is DTGVSQNPRHKITKRGQNVTFRCDPISEHNRLYWYRQTLGQGPEFLTYFQNEAQLEKSRLLSDRFSAERPKGSFSTLEIQRTEQGDSAMYLCASSYSEYNSPLHFGNGTRLTVT.